Given below is one TCR beta chain in context. Its target is not known. Here immunoSEQ multiplex PCR was the method, and the copy in TCRdb shows in-frame clones only, minus some. Of under 85,000 clones in the sample, about 93% are singletons; the top ten hold 11%. The sample belongs to a study of OX40 agonist ivuxolimab in advanced cancers. Study-level information: Partial responses were observed in three patients, of whom one had hepatocellular carcinoma and two had cutaneous melanoma. Study-level findings and limits: What antigens the expanded peripheral T cells recognized was never established.

Sampling times: baseline, cycle 4 day 1, cycle 7 day 1. This specimen was CD4+ or CD8+ T cells sorted from blood, taken in a trial of the OX40 agonist ivuxolimab. This clonotype was sampled from an adult with an advanced solid tumor such as melanoma, head and neck, liver or kidney cancer.

The DNA of the CDR3 is TGTGCCAGCAGCAAAGGAGCAGGTCGACGCGTGTCAAATCCCGGGGAGCTGTTTTTT. Residues: CASSKGAGRRVSNPGELFF. The chain recombines TRBV21-1 with TRBJ2-2; the tabulated D call, TRBD1, remains unverified against the DNA. TRBV21-1 is an annotated pseudogene. The CDR3 covers 19 residues.